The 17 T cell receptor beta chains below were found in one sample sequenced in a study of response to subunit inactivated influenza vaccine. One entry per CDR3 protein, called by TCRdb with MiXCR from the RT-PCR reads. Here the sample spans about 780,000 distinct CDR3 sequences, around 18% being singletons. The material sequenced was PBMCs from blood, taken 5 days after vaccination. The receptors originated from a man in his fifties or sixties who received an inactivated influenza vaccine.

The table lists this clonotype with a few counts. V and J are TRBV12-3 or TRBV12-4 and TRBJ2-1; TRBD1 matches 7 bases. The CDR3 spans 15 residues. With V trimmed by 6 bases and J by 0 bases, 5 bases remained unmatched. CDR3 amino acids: CASRQNRGSYNEQFF. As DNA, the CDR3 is TGTGCCAGCAGACAGAACAGGGGCTCCTACAATGAGCAGTTCTTC.

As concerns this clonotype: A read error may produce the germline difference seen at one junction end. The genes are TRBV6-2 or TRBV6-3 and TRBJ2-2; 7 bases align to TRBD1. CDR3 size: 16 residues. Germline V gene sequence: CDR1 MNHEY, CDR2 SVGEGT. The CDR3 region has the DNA TGTGCCAGCACTCCGGGACAGCCTTTCAACACCGGGAAGCTGTTTTTT. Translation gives CASTPGQPFNTGKLFF.

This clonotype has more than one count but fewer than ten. The CDR3: CASSSSGTGDQPQHF. In nucleotides, the CDR3 is TGTGCCAGCAGCTCGTCCGGGACAGGGGATCAGCCCCAGCATTTT. The chain joins TRBV11-2 to TRBJ1-5; TRBD1 aligns across 10 bases. The CDR3 totals 15 residues. Trimming at V came to 4 bases and at J to 5 bases, leaving 5 bases not matched to a gene. Germline CDR1 is SGHAT and CDR2 is FQNNGV.

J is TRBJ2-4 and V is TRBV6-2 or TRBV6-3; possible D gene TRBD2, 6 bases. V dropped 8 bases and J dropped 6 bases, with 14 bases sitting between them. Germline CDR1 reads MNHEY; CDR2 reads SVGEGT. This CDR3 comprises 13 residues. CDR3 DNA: TGTGCCAGCCACAATGGGGGGTTAAACATTCAGTACTTC. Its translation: CASHNGGLNIQYF.

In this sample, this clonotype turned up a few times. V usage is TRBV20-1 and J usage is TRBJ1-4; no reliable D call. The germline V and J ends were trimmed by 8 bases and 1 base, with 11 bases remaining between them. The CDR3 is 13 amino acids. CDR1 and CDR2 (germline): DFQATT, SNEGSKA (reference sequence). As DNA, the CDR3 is TGCAGTCCGTATAGGGTAACTAATGAAAAACTGTTTTTT. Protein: CSPYRVTNEKLFF.

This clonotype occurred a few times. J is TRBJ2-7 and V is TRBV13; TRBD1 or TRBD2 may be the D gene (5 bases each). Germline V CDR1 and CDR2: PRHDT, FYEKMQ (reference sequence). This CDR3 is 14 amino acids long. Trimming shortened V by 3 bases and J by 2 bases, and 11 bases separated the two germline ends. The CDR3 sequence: CASSLRGTPYEQYF. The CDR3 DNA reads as TGTGCCAGCAGCTTGAGGGGAACTCCCTACGAGCAGTACTTC.

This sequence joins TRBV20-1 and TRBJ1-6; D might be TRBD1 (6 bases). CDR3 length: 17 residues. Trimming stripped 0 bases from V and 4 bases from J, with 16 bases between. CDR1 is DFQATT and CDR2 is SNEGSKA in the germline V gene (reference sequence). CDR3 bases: TGCAGTGCTAGAGATATGGGACATCAAGGTTATAATTCACCCCTCCACTTT. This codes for CSARDMGHQGYNSPLHF.

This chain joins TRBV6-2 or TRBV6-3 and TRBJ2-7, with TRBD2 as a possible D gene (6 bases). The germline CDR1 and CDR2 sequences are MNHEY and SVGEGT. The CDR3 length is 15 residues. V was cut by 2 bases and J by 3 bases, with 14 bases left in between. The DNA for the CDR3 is TGTGCCAGCAGTTACCGGGACGGAGGGGACTACGAGCAGTACTTC. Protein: CASSYRDGGDYEQYF.

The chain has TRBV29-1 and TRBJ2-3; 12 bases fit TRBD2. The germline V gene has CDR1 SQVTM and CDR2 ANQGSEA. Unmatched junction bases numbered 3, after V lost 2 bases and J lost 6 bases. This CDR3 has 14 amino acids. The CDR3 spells CSVEITSGRDTQYF. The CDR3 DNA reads TGCAGCGTTGAAATAACTAGCGGGAGGGATACGCAGTATTTT.

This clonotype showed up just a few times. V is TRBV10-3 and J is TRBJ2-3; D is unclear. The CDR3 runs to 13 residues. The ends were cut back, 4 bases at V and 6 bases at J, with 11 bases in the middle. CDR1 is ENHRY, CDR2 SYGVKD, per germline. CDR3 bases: TGTGCCATCAGTGGACTCGAGACGGATACGCAGTATTTT. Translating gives CAISGLETDTQYF.

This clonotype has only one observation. The CDR3 DNA is TGCGCCAGCAGCTTGGCTGGACAGGCTCAAGAGACCCAGTACTTC. Protein: CASSLAGQAQETQYF. This chain joins TRBV5-1 and TRBJ2-5; 7 bases align to TRBD1. CDR1 and CDR2 (germline): SGHRS, YFSETQ. There are 15 residues in the CDR3. V was clipped by 0 bases and J by 2 bases; unmatched bases: 4.

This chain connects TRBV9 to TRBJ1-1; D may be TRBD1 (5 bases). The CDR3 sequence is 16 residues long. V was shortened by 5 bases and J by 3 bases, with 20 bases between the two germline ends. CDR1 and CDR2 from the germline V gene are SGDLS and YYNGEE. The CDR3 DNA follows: TGTGCCAGCAGGGACATAGGGACTCACGGGGACACTGAAGCTTTCTTT. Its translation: CASRDIGTHGDTEAFF.

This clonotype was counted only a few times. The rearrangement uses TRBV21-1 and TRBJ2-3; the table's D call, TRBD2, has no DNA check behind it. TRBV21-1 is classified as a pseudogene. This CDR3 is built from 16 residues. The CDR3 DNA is TGTGCCAGCAGTGATTGGAGGGAGGGCCCCACAGATACGCAGTATTTT. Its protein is CASSDWREGPTDTQYF.

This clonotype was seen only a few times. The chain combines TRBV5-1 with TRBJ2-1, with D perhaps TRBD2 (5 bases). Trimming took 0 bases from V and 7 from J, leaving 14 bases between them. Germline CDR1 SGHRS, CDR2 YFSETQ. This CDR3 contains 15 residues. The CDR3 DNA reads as TGCGCCAGCAGCTTGGGACCAGAGGGTCCAAATGAGCAGTTCTTC. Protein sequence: CASSLGPEGPNEQFF.

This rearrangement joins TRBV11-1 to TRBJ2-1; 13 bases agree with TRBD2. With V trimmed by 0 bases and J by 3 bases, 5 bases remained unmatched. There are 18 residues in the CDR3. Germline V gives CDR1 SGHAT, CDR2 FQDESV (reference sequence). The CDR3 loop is CASSLAGLAGANYNEQFF. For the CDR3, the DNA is TGTGCCAGCAGCTTAGCTGGACTAGCGGGGGCGAACTACAATGAGCAGTTCTTC. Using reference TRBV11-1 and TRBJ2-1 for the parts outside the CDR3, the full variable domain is EAEVAQSPRYKITEKSQAVAFWCDPISGHATLYWYRQILGQGPELLVQFQDESVVDDSQLPKDRFSAERLKGVDSTLKIQPAELGDSAMYLCASSLAGLAGANYNEQFFGPGTRLTVL.

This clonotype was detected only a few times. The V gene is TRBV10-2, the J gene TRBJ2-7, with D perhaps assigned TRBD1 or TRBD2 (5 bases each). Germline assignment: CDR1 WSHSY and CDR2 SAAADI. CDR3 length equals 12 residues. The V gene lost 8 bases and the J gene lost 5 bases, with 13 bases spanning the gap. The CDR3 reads CASGTVRDEQYF. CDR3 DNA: TGCGCCAGCGGGACCGTGCGAGACGAGCAGTACTTC.

CDR3 region: CASSPTGGNDEQFF. The CDR3 DNA follows: TGTGCCAGCAGTCCGACAGGGGGCAACGATGAGCAGTTCTTC. This chain connects TRBV27 to TRBJ2-1; 10 bases match TRBD1. CDR1 and CDR2 from the germline V gene are MNHEY and SMNVEV (reference sequence). The CDR3 has 14 residues. The trim removed 5 bases at V and 8 bases at J, leaving 6 bases unmatched.